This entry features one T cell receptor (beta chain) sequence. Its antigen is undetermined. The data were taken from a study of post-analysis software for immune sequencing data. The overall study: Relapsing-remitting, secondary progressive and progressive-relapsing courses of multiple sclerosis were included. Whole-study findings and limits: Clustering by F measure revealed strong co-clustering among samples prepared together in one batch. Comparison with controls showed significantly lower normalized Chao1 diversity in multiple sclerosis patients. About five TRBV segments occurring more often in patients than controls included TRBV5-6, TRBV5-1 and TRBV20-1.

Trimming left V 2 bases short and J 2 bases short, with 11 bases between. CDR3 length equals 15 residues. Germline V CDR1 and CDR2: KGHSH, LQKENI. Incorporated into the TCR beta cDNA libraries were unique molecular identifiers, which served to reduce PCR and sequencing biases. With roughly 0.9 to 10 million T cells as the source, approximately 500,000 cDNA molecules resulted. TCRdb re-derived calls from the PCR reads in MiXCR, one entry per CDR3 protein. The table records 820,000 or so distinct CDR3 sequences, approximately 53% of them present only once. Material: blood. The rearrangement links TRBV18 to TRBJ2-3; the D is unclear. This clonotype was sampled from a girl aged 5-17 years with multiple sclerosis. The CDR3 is CASSPRPTDTDTQYF. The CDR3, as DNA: TGTGCCAGCTCACCAAGGCCTACCGACACAGATACGCAGTATTTT.